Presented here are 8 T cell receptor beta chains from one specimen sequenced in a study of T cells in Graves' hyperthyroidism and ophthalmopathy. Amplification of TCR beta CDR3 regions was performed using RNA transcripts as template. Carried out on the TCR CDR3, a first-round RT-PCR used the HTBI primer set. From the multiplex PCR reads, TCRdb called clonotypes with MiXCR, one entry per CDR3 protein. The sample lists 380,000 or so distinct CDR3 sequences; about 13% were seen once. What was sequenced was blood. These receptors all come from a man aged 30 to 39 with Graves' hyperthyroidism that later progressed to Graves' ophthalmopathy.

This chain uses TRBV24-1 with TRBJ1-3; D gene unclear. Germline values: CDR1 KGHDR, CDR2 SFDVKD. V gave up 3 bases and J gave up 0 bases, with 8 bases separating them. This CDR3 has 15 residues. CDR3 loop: CATSDNSLSGNTIYF. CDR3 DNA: TGTGCCACCAGTGATAACAGCCTCTCTGGAAACACCATATATTTT.

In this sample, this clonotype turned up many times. CDR3 sequence (DNA): TGTGCCAGCAGCGACCCTTGGGGGGGGGACTCCTACGAGCAGTACTTC. Translation gives CASSDPWGGDSYEQYF. V gene TRBV7-9 combines with J gene TRBJ2-7; TRBD2 matches 7 bases. CDR3 length equals 16 residues. Germline assignment: CDR1 SEHNR and CDR2 FQNEAQ (reference sequence). V shed 5 bases, J shed 0 bases, and the junction held 10 bases outside the gene matches.

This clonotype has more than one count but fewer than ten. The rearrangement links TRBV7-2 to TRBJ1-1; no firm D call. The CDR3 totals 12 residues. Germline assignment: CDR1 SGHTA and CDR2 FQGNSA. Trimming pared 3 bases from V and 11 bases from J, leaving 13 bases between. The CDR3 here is CASSLILLGAFF. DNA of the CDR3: TGTGCCAGCAGCTTGATCCTTTTAGGGGCTTTCTTT.

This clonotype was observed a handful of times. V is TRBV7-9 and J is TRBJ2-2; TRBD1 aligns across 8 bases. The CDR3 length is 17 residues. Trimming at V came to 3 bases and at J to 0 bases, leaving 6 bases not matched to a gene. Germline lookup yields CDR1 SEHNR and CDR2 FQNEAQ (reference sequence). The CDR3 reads CASSFNLGQANTGELFF. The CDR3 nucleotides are TGTGCCAGCAGCTTCAATCTGGGACAGGCGAACACCGGGGAGCTGTTTTTT.

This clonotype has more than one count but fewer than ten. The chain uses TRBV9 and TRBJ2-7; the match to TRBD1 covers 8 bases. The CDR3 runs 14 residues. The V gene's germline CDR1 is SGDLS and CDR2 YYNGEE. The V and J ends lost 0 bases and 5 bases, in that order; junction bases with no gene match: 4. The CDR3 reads CASSVDPGGDEQYF. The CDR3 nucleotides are TGTGCCAGCAGCGTAGACCCAGGGGGCGACGAGCAGTACTTC.

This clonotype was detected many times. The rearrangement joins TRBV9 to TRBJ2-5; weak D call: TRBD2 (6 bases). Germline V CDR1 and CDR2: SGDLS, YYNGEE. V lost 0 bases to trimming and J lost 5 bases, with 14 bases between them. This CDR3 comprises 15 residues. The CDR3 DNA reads TGTGCCAGCAGCGTAGCTAGAGGAGGGCTCGAGACCCAGTACTTC. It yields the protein CASSVARGGLETQYF.

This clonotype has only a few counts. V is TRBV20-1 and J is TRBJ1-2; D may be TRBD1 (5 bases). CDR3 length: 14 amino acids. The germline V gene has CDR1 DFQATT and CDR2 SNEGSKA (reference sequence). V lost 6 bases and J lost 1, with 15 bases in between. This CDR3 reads CSAVSGMGNYGYTF. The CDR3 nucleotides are TGCAGTGCCGTATCAGGGATGGGTAACTATGGCTACACCTTC.

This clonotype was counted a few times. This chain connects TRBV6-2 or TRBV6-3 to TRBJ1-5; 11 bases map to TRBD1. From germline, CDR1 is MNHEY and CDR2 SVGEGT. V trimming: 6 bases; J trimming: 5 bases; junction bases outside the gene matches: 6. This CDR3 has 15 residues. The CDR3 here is CASSWDRGNYQPQHF. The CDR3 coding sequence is TGTGCCAGCAGCTGGGACAGGGGGAACTATCAGCCCCAGCATTTT.